This T cell receptor beta chain appears in the sequencing data of a study of blood T cell repertoires in COVID-19. The overall study: Collection of acute and convalescent COVID-19 samples took place in the United States, Italy and Spain. T cells, B-cell-depleted T cells, or PBMCs provided the cDNA or gDNA that served as material.

As originally analysed: Reference gene primer amplification yielded estimated nucleated cell counts. Clones were sequenced by immunoSEQ multiplex PCR, and TCRdb holds only the in-frame ones, with some missing. V, J and clone size derive from that table, while D and trimming were established from the DNA sequence. The sample shows 45,000 to 55,000 clones, about 83% of them seen only once. The CDR3 sequence is 15 residues long. The V segment lost 0 bases and the J segment 6 bases; nucleotides outside the gene matches: 8. CDR1 SGHRS and CDR2 YFSETQ come from the germline V gene. The receptor was derived from a man in his forties or fifties with acute or convalescent COVID-19. This sequence joins TRBV5-1 and TRBJ1-1, with TRBD1 matching 7 bases. Sequencing was performed on peripheral blood. DNA for the CDR3: TGCGCCAGCAGCTTGGGACAGGGTATGTACGCTGAAGCTTTCTTT. Translated: CASSLGQGMYAEAFF.